This T cell receptor (beta chain) is from a study of T cells in Graves' hyperthyroidism and ophthalmopathy. Study-wide results and limits: Patients with ophthalmopathy were separated from those with stable hyperthyroidism by a 13 V-J model. Most clonotypes expanded in thyroid above 0.001 were likewise present in blood. The model's output predicted ophthalmopathy at a median of roughly seven months prior to onset.

Enrolled ophthalmopathy patients presented with a Clinical Activity Score of at least 3, a NOSPECS grade of at least 4, and disease duration under 3 months. This clonotype was seen at least ten times. Its antigen is unknown. Trimming removed 1 base from V and 1 base from J, with 10 bases in between. The CDR3 has 15 residues. Germline V gene lookup returns CDR1 LGHDT and CDR2 YNNKEL (reference sequence). Researchers amplified the TCR beta CDR3 regions from RNA transcripts. A first-round RT-PCR of the TCR CDR3 used the HTBI primer set. MiXCR was run by TCRdb on the multiplex PCR reads, yielding one entry per CDR3 protein. The table records 450,000 to 650,000 distinct CDR3 sequences, 17% of them present only once.

The rearrangement joins TRBV3-1 to TRBJ1-1; no clear D. The TCR sequence derives from a woman younger than 30 with Graves' ophthalmopathy. The sequenced material came from blood. This CDR3 is CASSQVLGSNTEAFF. The CDR3, as DNA: TGTGCCAGCAGCCAAGTTCTGGGGTCGAACACTGAAGCTTTCTTT. The complete variable domain, with remaining parts taken from reference TRBV3-1 and TRBJ1-1, reads DTAVSQTPKYLVTQMGNDKSIKCEQNLGHDTMYWYKQDSKKFLKIMFSYNNKELIINETVPNRFSPKSPDKAHLNLHINSLELGDSAVYFCASSQVLGSNTEAFFGQGTRLTVV.